One and the same sample provided the 18 T cell receptor beta chains below, sequenced in a study of long-term antiretroviral therapy in people with HIV. At survey level, the immunoSEQ assay was run in its v3.0 version. Libraries were prepared by immunoSEQ multiplex PCR; TCRdb keeps only in-frame clonotypes and omits some of them. The data hold around 26,000 clones, with about 79% observed a single time. Sequencing used unsorted PBMCs, obtained 3 years after starting antiretroviral therapy. The receptors stem from a man aged 45-60 years with HIV.

V and J are TRBV5-1 and TRBJ2-3; D gene ambiguous. The ends were cut back, 0 bases at V and 4 bases at J, with 3 bases in the middle. This CDR3 region has 12 residues. Germline V gene sequence: CDR1 SGHRS, CDR2 YFSETQ. The CDR3 coding sequence is TGCGCCAGCAGCTTGGCGTCAGATACGCAGTATTTT. The encoded protein is CASSLASDTQYF.

The J gene is TRBJ1-1, the V gene TRBV19; the D gene is possibly TRBD1 (6 bases). The CDR3 runs 15 residues. V was pared by 7 bases and J by 4 bases, with 19 bases between. The germline V gene has CDR1 LNHDA and CDR2 SQIVND (reference sequence). The CDR3 DNA sequence: TGTGCCAGTACCCCCGGTGGGGGGGCAGGCACTGAAGCTTTCTTT. Translating it yields CASTPGGGAGTEAFF.

The rearrangement uses TRBV5-1 and TRBJ2-1; 9 bases are shared with TRBD2. V shed 1 base and J 10 bases; nucleotides not matched to a gene: 6. Germline CDR1 SGHRS, CDR2 YFSETQ. This CDR3 region has 14 residues. The CDR3 DNA sequence: TGCGCCAGCAGCTTGCTTCTAGCGGGGTCCGAGCAGTTCTTC. Amino acids: CASSLLLAGSEQFF.

The chain carries TRBV5-6 and TRBJ1-2; D is unclear. CDR1 is SGHDT, CDR2 YYEEEE, per germline. The CDR3 has 13 amino acids. V lost 4 bases and J 4 bases, leaving 11 bases between the germline ends. The CDR3 here is CASSPVGSYGYTF. CDR3 coding DNA: TGTGCCAGCAGCCCGGTGGGTAGCTATGGCTACACCTTC. Full variable domain (missing parts from reference TRBV5-6 and TRBJ1-2): DAGVTQSPTHLIKTRGQQVTLRCSPKSGHDTVSWYQQALGQGPQFIFQYYEEEERQRGNFPDRFSGHQFPNYSSELNVNALLLGDSALYLCASSPVGSYGYTFGSGTRLTVV.

The V and J genes are TRBV12-5 and TRBJ1-2; possible D gene TRBD1, 5 bases. The CDR3 is 16 residues long. Trimming removed 0 bases at V and 8 bases at J, with 19 bases between. Per germline, CDR1 LGHNT and CDR2 FRNRAP. The CDR3 loop is CASGLVETVYSGGYTF. In nucleotides, the CDR3 is TGTGCTAGTGGTTTGGTCGAGACAGTCTACTCGGGGGGCTACACCTTC.

Only a few counts were recorded for this clone. This chain uses TRBV9 with TRBJ1-5; D is possibly TRBD1 (6 bases). V was cut by 4 bases and J by 6 bases, with 14 bases left in between. The germline V gene has CDR1 SGDLS and CDR2 YYNGEE. The CDR3 runs to 14 residues. CDR3: CASSHRERGQPQHF. The DNA of the CDR3 is TGTGCCAGCAGCCACAGGGAAAGAGGTCAGCCCCAGCATTTT.

The chain combines TRBV5-1 with TRBJ2-1; TRBD1 matches 9 bases. The germline gives CDR1 SGHRS, CDR2 YFSETQ. V shed 2 bases, J shed 1 base, and the junction held 10 bases outside the gene matches. The CDR3 sequence is 18 residues long. The chain's CDR3 is CASSFTLRQGESYNEQFF. For the CDR3, the DNA is TGCGCCAGCAGCTTCACTCTACGACAGGGGGAATCCTACAATGAGCAGTTCTTC.

The V gene is TRBV7-2, the J gene TRBJ1-3; D not resolved. Germline values: CDR1 SGHTA, CDR2 FQGNSA. V lost 5 bases and J lost 8, with 10 bases in between. This CDR3 contains 12 residues. The CDR3 bases are TGTGCCAGCAGCCTTACACGAGACACCATATATTTT. It specifies CASSLTRDTIYF. Based on the CDR3 plus reference TRBV7-2 and TRBJ1-3, the full variable domain is GAGVSQSPSNKVTEKGKDVELRCDPISGHTALYWYRQSLGQGLEFLIYFQGNSAPDKSGLPSDRFSAERTGGSVSTLTIQRTQQEDSAVYLCASSLTRDTIYFGEGSWLTVV.

The V gene is TRBV11-3, the J gene TRBJ2-3; 7 nucleotides agree with TRBD1. V gave up 5 bases and J gave up 0 bases; unmatched junction bases: 5. Germline CDR1 is SGHNT and CDR2 is YENEEA. The CDR3 extends over 15 amino acids. The chain's CDR3 is CASSKGGQSTDTQYF. In nucleotides, the CDR3 is TGTGCCAGCAGCAAAGGGGGCCAGAGCACAGATACGCAGTATTTT. Looking up the rest from reference TRBV11-3 and TRBJ2-3 gives the full variable domain: EAGVVQSPRYKIIEKKQPVAFWCNPISGHNTLYWYLQNLGQGPELLIRYENEEAVDDSQLPKDRFSAERLKGVDSTLKIQPAELGDSAVYLCASSKGGQSTDTQYFGPGTRLTVL.

The gene calls are TRBV30 and TRBJ1-3; TRBD1 matches at 8 bases. CDR3 size: 15 residues. The germline V gene has CDR1 GTSNPN and CDR2 SVGIG (reference sequence). Trimming removed 1 base from V and 2 bases from J; junction bases left unmatched: 4. The chain's CDR3 is CAWSAPGGPGNTIYF. Here the CDR3 DNA reads TGTGCCTGGAGTGCCCCAGGGGGCCCTGGAAACACCATATATTTT.

The genes are TRBV5-1 and TRBJ1-1; TRBD1 agrees at 8 bases. Trimming at V came to 2 bases and at J to 1 base, leaving 1 base not matched to a gene. The CDR3 totals 14 residues. Germline CDR1 is SGHRS and CDR2 is YFSETQ. CDR3 coding DNA: TGCGCCAGCAGCTTCGACAGGGGGAACACTGAAGCTTTCTTT. Translating it yields CASSFDRGNTEAFF.

The rearrangement links TRBV7-2 to TRBJ2-3, with 14 nucleotides matching TRBD2. V gave up 5 bases and J gave up 4 bases; unmatched junction bases: 2. The CDR3 has 15 residues. The V gene's germline CDR1 is SGHTA and CDR2 FQGNSA. The CDR3 spells CASSAGLAGADTQYF. CDR3 nucleotide sequence: TGTGCCAGCAGCGCGGGACTAGCGGGGGCAGATACGCAGTATTTT.

This clone was detected only a few times. The chain links TRBV18 to TRBJ1-5; D may be TRBD1 (5 bases). Germline loops: CDR1 KGHSH, CDR2 LQKENI. The CDR3 spans 14 residues. V lost 3 bases and J lost 7, with 13 bases in between. The CDR3 loop is CASSPLSGAQPQHF. In nucleotides, the CDR3 is TGTGCCAGCTCACCCCTCTCCGGGGCGCAGCCCCAGCATTTT.

V usage is TRBV30 and J usage is TRBJ2-1; D unresolved. Germline lookup yields CDR1 GTSNPN and CDR2 SVGIG (reference sequence). Trimming took 0 bases from V and 1 from J, leaving 10 bases between them. CDR3 size: 15 residues. The CDR3 protein is CAWSVRLSSYNEQFF. DNA of the CDR3: TGTGCCTGGAGTGTACGGCTATCGTCCTACAATGAGCAGTTCTTC.

The rearrangement uses TRBV28 and TRBJ1-6, with D tentatively TRBD1 (5 bases). CDR1 MDHEN and CDR2 SYDVKM come from the germline V gene. V shed 3 bases and J shed 8 bases, with 11 bases lying between them. The CDR3 totals 14 residues. In DNA, the CDR3 is TGTGCCAGCAGTTTCGTGGGGGGGTATTCACCCCTCCACTTT. It specifies CASSFVGGYSPLHF.

The chain couples TRBV7-8 to TRBJ1-2, with 8 bases fitting TRBD1. This CDR3 is built from 14 residues. V was clipped by 2 bases and J by 7 bases; unmatched bases: 6. Germline-derived CDR1 and CDR2 are SGHVS and FQNEAQ. CDR3 bases: TGTGCCAGCAGCTTAAGGCAGGGGGCGGGTGGCTACACCTTC. Translated, it gives CASSLRQGAGGYTF.

The CDR3 here is CASRQGPTTNEKLFF. In nucleotides, the CDR3 is TGCGCCAGCAGACAGGGGCCTACAACTAATGAAAAACTGTTTTTT. The chain couples TRBV5-1 to TRBJ1-4; 7 bases align to TRBD1. This CDR3 is 15 amino acids long. Trimming removed 5 bases from V and 0 bases from J; junction bases left unmatched: 4. Germline-derived CDR1 and CDR2 are SGHRS and YFSETQ. The full variable domain, with the rest looked up from reference TRBV5-1 and TRBJ1-4, is KAGVTQTPRYLIKTRGQQVTLSCSPISGHRSVSWYQQTPGQGLQFLFEYFSETQRNKGNFPGRFSGRQFSNSRSEMNVSTLELGDSALYLCASRQGPTTNEKLFFGSGTQLSVL.

This clone has just a few counts. The V and J genes are TRBV18 and TRBJ1-6; D gene unclear. Germline V gene lookup returns CDR1 KGHSH and CDR2 LQKENI. V dropped 2 bases and J dropped 7 bases, with 9 bases sitting between them. The CDR3 extends over 14 amino acids. The CDR3 protein is CASSPVGGNSPLHF. The CDR3, as DNA: TGTGCCAGCTCACCAGTTGGAGGGAATTCACCCCTCCACTTT.